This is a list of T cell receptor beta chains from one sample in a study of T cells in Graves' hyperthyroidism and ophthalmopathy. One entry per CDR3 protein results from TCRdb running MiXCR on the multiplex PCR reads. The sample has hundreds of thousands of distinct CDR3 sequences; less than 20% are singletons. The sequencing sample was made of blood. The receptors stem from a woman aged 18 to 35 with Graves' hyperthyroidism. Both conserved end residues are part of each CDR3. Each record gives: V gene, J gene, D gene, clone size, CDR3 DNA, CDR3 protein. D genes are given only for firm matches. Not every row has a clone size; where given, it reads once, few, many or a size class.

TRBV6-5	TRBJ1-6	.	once	TGTGCCAGCAGTTCGTCTTTAAAGGGGGTAGGTTCACCCCTCCACTTT	CASSSSLKGVGSPLHF
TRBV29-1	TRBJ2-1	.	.	TGCAGCGTTGGCCCTAAACTCAAAAAAAGCGGATCCTACAATGAGCAGTTCTTC	CSVGPKLKKSGSYNEQFF
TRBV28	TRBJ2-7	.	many	TGTGCCAGCAGTTTGCCCCCCTCCCCTTGGGCGGGACTCTTGTGGGAGCAGTACTTC	CASSLPPSPWAGLLWEQYF
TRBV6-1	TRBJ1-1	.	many	TGTGCCAGCAGTCCAAGACCGGCAACGAACACTGAAGCTTTCTTT	CASSPRPATNTEAFF
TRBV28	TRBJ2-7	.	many	TGTGCCAGCAGTTCCGGGGTCCGCCCCCGGGAGCAGTACTTC	CASSSGVRPREQYF
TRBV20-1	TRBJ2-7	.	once	TGCAGCGTTGATGGTCAGGGAAAGCAGCAGTACTTC	CSVDGQGKQQYF
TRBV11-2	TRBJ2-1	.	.	TGTGCCAGCAGAAGGGCCGTCCGACGACATCCGGGGCACAATGAGCAGTTCTTC	CASRRAVRRHPGHNEQFF
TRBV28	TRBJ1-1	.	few	TGTGTAAGCAGGGGCTATGTGAACACTGAAGCTTTCTTT	CVSRGYVNTEAFF
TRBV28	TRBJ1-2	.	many	TGTGCCAGCAGTTTAGTTCCGGCGGATCCCTCGTATGGCTACACCTTC	CASSLVPADPSYGYTF
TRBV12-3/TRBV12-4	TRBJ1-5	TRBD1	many	TGTGCCAGCAGGCAGGGGACAGGGAATCAGCCCCAGCATTTT	CASRQGTGNQPQHF
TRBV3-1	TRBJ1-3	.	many	TGTGCCAGCAGCCATCCGGACAACTCTGGAAACACCATATATTTT	CASSHPDNSGNTIYF
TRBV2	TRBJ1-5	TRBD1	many	TGTGCCAGCAGTGTCGACAGGGCGGATCAGCCCCAGCATTTT	CASSVDRADQPQHF
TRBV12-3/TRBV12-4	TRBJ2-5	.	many	TGTGCCAGCAGTTTAGCGTCAATGGGGATTCACCAAGAGACCCAGTACTTC	CASSLASMGIHQETQYF
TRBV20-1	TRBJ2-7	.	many	TGCAGTGCTAGCCCCCCCAGGGTCGAGCAGTACTTC	CSASPPRVEQYF
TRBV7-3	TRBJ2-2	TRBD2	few	TGTGCCAGCAGCTTAAGGGCGGCAGTCCCGCTAGCGGGAGCGCGAGCCGGGGAGCTGTTTTTT	CASSLRAAVPLAGARAGELFF
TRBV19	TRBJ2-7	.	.	TGTGCCCCAAGGGACTCCTACGAGCAGTACTTC	CAPRDSYEQYF
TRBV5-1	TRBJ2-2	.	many	TGCGCCAGCAGTCCCAGGGCAGATATTACCGGGGAGCTGTTTTTT	CASSPRADITGELFF
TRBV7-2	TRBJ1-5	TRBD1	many	TGTGCCAGCAGCTCAGGACAGGGACTAAATCAGCCCCAGCATTTT	CASSSGQGLNQPQHF
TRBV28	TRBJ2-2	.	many	TGTGCCAGCAGTTTCAGTGGGGGTGCAGACACCGGGGAGCTGTTTTTT	CASSFSGGADTGELFF
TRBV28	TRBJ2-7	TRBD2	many	TGTGCCAGCAGTTTGTGGCTAGCGGGAGCATTCGAGCAGTACTTC	CASSLWLAGAFEQYF
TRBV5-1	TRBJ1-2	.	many	TGCGCCAGCAGCTTGGACAGGGACTATGGCTACACCTTC	CASSLDRDYGYTF
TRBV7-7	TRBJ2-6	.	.	TGTGCTAGCAGCCCTCATTACTTCTCTGGGGCCAACGTCCTGACTTTC	CASSPHYFSGANVLTF
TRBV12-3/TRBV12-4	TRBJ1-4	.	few	TGTGCCAGCAGTGTAATGCGGAGGGGTTTGGCAACTAATGAAAAACTGTTTTTT	CASSVMRRGLATNEKLFF
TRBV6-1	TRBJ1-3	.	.	TGTGCCAGCAGTATCAAAGCTGGAAACACCATATATTTT	CASSIKAGNTIYF
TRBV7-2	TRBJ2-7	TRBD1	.	TGTGCCAGCAGCTTATCCACGACAGGGACAGAGCAGTACTTC	CASSLSTTGTEQYF
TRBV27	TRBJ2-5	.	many	TGTGCCAGCAGTTTATGGGGGCGCCAAGAGACCCAGTACTTC	CASSLWGRQETQYF
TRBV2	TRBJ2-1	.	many	TGTGCCACCCGGACAGTCCGTATTTTTCGGGGGCAGTTCTTC	CATRTVRIFRGQFF
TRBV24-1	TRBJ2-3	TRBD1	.	TGTGCCACCAGTGACCCCAAGGGGGCGGGCACAGATACGCAGTATTTT	CATSDPKGAGTDTQYF
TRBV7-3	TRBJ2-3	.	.	TGTGCCAGCAGCTTACACCTGGATACGCAGTATTTT	CASSLHLDTQYF
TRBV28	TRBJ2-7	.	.	TGTGCCAGTCGACCTGGAGGGCGGGTCTCCGAGCAGTACTTC	CASRPGGRVSEQYF